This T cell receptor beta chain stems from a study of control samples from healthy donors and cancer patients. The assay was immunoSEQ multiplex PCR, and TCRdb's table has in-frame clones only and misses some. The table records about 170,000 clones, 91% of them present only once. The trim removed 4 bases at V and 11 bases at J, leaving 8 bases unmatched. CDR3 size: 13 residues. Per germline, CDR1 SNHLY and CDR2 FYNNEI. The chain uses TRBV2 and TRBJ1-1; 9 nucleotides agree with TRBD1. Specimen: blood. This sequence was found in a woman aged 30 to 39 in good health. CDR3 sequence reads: CASSGEQGAGAFF. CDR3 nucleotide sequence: TGTGCCAGCAGTGGAGAACAGGGGGCGGGGGCTTTCTTT.